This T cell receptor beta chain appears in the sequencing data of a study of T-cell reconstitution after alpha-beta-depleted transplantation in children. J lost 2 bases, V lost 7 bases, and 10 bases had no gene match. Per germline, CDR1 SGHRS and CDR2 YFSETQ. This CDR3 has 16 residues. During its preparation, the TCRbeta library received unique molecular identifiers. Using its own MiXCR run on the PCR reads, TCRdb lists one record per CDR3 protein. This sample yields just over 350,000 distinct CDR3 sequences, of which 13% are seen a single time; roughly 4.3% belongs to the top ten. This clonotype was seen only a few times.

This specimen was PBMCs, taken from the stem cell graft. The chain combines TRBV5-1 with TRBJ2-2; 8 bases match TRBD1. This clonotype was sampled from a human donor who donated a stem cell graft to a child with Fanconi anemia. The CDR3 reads CASSPGGRSNTGELFF. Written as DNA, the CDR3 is TGCGCCAGCTCTCCAGGGGGCCGATCCAACACCGGGGAGCTGTTTTTT.